This T cell receptor beta chain comes out of a study of blood T cell repertoires in COVID-19. Study background: PBMCs, B-cell-depleted T cells, or T cells provided the cDNA or gDNA that made up the material.

CDR3 size: 16 residues. Germline-derived CDR1 and CDR2 are MGHRA and YSYEKL. Trimming took off 1 base at V and 6 bases at J, with 19 bases between the two ends. Produced via immunoSEQ multiplex PCR; TCRdb's table is partial and in-frame only. The sample shows roughly 41,000 clones, roughly 70% of them seen only once. What was sequenced was peripheral blood. The chain recombines TRBV4-1 with TRBJ2-7, with D maybe TRBD2 (5 bases). The sequence derives from a man in his 70s with COVID-19, enrolled during active disease. The DNA of the CDR3 is TGCGCCAGCAGCCAAGCTACTAGTGTAGGGTCGGGCGAGCAGTACTTC. Translating it yields CASSQATSVGSGEQYF.